These T cell receptor beta chains were read from a single sample in a study of beta chain features in type 1 diabetes. The data were produced by immunoSEQ multiplex PCR, yet TCRdb's version contains in-frame clones alone and is incomplete. Altogether around 500,000 clones are present, about an eighth being singletons, with the ten largest covering less than 0.06%. The sample taken for sequencing was naive CD4+ T cells from blood. The receptors shown here come from a woman aged 18-30 years in good health. Each CDR3 is given with its conserved first and last residue. Fields, in order: CDR3 protein, V gene, J gene.

cdr3_aa: CASSGQSSSANDEQYF; v_call: TRBV2; j_call: TRBJ2-7
cdr3_aa: CATSRDYRDRGHEQFF; v_call: TRBV15; j_call: TRBJ2-1
cdr3_aa: CASSYSTGVADTQYF; v_call: TRBV6-5; j_call: TRBJ2-3
cdr3_aa: CASSQGRVTTNEKLFF; v_call: TRBV4-2; j_call: TRBJ1-4
cdr3_aa: CASSFGGRKYNEQFF; v_call: TRBV7-2; j_call: TRBJ2-1
cdr3_aa: CAWSADRVVWEQFF; v_call: TRBV30; j_call: TRBJ2-1
cdr3_aa: CATSPGNTGELFF; v_call: TRBV15; j_call: TRBJ2-2
cdr3_aa: CASSFGTIGTQYF; v_call: TRBV7-9; j_call: TRBJ2-3
cdr3_aa: CASSPSQGRVETQYF; v_call: TRBV7-6; j_call: TRBJ2-5
cdr3_aa: CASSLVPVNEQYF; v_call: TRBV5-6; j_call: TRBJ2-7
cdr3_aa: CSVEPGQGAWGEQFF; v_call: TRBV29-1; j_call: TRBJ2-1
cdr3_aa: CASSLDRGSNEQFF; v_call: TRBV11-2; j_call: TRBJ2-1
cdr3_aa: CASSQKHREGIQFF; v_call: TRBV4-3; j_call: TRBJ2-1
cdr3_aa: CASRREISTNEKLFF; v_call: TRBV2; j_call: TRBJ1-4
cdr3_aa: CASSRSGSVNEQFF; v_call: TRBV9; j_call: TRBJ2-1
cdr3_aa: CASSPLNEKLFF; v_call: TRBV18; j_call: TRBJ1-4
cdr3_aa: CASSETSGAPNPPLHF; v_call: TRBV7-9; j_call: TRBJ1-6
cdr3_aa: CSARTDSNTEAFF; v_call: TRBV29-1; j_call: TRBJ1-1
cdr3_aa: CASSLAGTGETETQYF; v_call: TRBV7-9; j_call: TRBJ2-5
cdr3_aa: CASSVVPNTGELFF; v_call: TRBV9; j_call: TRBJ2-2
cdr3_aa: CSVEGYTF; v_call: TRBV29-1; j_call: TRBJ1-2
cdr3_aa: CASSVAGGNEQFF; v_call: TRBV9; j_call: TRBJ2-1
cdr3_aa: CASSPGSGEGTDTQYF; v_call: TRBV4-2; j_call: TRBJ2-3